Listed below are T cell receptor beta chains from one sample, sequenced in a study of cytomegalovirus exposure and HLA in healthy donors. Measured with immunoSEQ multiplex PCR; TCRdb has only the in-frame clones, and not every one. The repertoire holds about 160,000 clones, with approximately 81% as singletons. The material sequenced was PBMCs. All receptors come from a man aged 18 to 35 in good health and CMV-seronegative. The CDR3 runs from the conserved cysteine through the conserved F or W. The D gene is left open where the match is weak. Clone size is given for some rows only: seen once, a few or many times, or a class if the clone is expanded.

j_call d_call v_call clone_size cdr3_nt cdr3_aa
TRBJ2-7 TRBD2 TRBV7-9 NA TGTGCCAGCAGCTTAGAGACTAGCGGGGGCTACGAGCAGTACTTC CASSLETSGGYEQYF
TRBJ2-2 TRBD2 TRBV9 NA TGTGCCAGCAGCACCTATGGGCTAGCGGGGACCGGGGAGCTGTTTTTT CASSTYGLAGTGELFF
TRBJ2-7 NA TRBV6-1 NA TGTGCCAGCAGTGGACAGATCAGCTCCTACGAGCAGTACTTC CASSGQISSYEQYF
TRBJ2-1 TRBD2 TRBV6-1 NA TGTGCCAGCAGTGCGATTGCCGGGACTAGCGGGGGCTTTGAGCAGTTCTTC CASSAIAGTSGGFEQFF
TRBJ1-1 NA TRBV7-9 NA TGTGCCAGCAGTACCCAGGGGAACACTGAAGCTTTCTTT CASSTQGNTEAFF
TRBJ2-2 NA TRBV9 few TGTGCCAGCAGCGTCAGGACCGGGGAGCTGTTTTTT CASSVRTGELFF
TRBJ2-7 TRBD2 TRBV29-1 NA TGCAGCGTGGTTGGGACTAGCGGGAGCTACGAGCAGTACTTC CSVVGTSGSYEQYF
TRBJ2-7 TRBD2 TRBV18 NA TGTGCCAGCTCACCAGGGGCTAGCGGGATCTACGAGCAGTACTTC CASSPGASGIYEQYF
TRBJ2-1 TRBD2 TRBV6-1 NA TGTGCCAGCAGTAACTACGGGGGGGCCTACAATGAGCAGTTCTTC CASSNYGGAYNEQFF
TRBJ2-2 TRBD1 TRBV6-5 NA TGTGCCAGCAGTTCCCCGACAGGGACCGGGGAGCTGTTTTTT CASSSPTGTGELFF
TRBJ1-3 NA TRBV21-1 NA TGTGCCAGCACTCTTCAGGGTTCTGGAAACACCATATATTTT CASTLQGSGNTIYF
TRBJ2-7 TRBD2 TRBV5-1 NA TGCGCCAGCAGCTTGAGGGGACTCACAGGGCTACCCGGGACTAGCGGGAGAGGCAACGAGCAGTACTTC CASSLRGLTGLPGTSGRGNEQYF
TRBJ1-5 TRBD1 TRBV27 once TGTGCCAGCACTCGGACAGGGGGCGGTCAGCCCCAGCATTTT CASTRTGGGQPQHF
TRBJ2-7 TRBD2 TRBV5-4 NA TGTGCCAGCAGCAACGGACTAGCGGGAACCTACGAGCAGTACTTC CASSNGLAGTYEQYF
TRBJ2-2 TRBD1 TRBV11-2 NA TGTGCCAGCAGCACCTCAGGGGGCTCCGGAGCCGGGGAGCTGTTTTTT CASSTSGGSGAGELFF
TRBJ2-7 NA TRBV27 NA TGTGCCAGCTACTCGCCGTCCTACGAGCAGTACTTC CASYSPSYEQYF
TRBJ1-2 NA TRBV4-3 once TGCGCCAGCAGCCAAGACGTCCTCTTCCCTGGCTACACCTTC CASSQDVLFPGYTF
TRBJ2-5 TRBD2 TRBV10-3 NA TGTGCCATCAGTGAGGGGCTAGCGGTAACCCAAGAGACCCAGTACTTC CAISEGLAVTQETQYF
TRBJ2-3 TRBD2 TRBV15 NA TGTGCCACCCGAATCTCCAAAACGGGGGGGCCGGTAGATACGCAGTATTTT CATRISKTGGPVDTQYF
TRBJ2-2 NA TRBV11-2 NA TGTGCCAGCAGCCCCGGGAGTGCCGGGGAGCTGTTTTTT CASSPGSAGELFF
TRBJ1-5 TRBD1 TRBV19 once TGTGCCAGTATGAAGACAGGGGGCATCTCAAGCAATCAGCCCCAGCATTTT CASMKTGGISSNQPQHF
TRBJ2-3 TRBD1 TRBV5-6 NA TGTGCCAGCAGCCAGACTTGGGGGACAGGTCGCACAGATACGCAGTATTTT CASSQTWGTGRTDTQYF
TRBJ1-2 TRBD1 TRBV2 once TGTGCCAGCAGTGAGGGACAGTTATTAGCTTACAATGGCTACACCTTC CASSEGQLLAYNGYTF
TRBJ1-2 TRBD1 TRBV2 NA TGTGCCAGCAGGGAACCGGGACAGGGGATTTATGGCTACACCTTC CASREPGQGIYGYTF
TRBJ1-1 NA TRBV5-4 NA TGTGCCAGCACCATTCCAGGGGAGGGACTGAACACTGAAGCTTTCTTT CASTIPGEGLNTEAFF
TRBJ2-7 NA TRBV15 NA TGTGCCACCAGCAGATTTAGGGGTGCCTACGAGCAGTACTTC CATSRFRGAYEQYF
TRBJ1-1 TRBD1 TRBV28 NA TGTGCCAGCAGCCCCACAGGGGTGAACACTGAAGCTTTCTTT CASSPTGVNTEAFF
TRBJ2-7 NA TRBV27 NA TGTGCCAGCAGACGGACAGGGGCGGGGGGCGAGCAGTACTTC CASRRTGAGGEQYF
TRBJ2-3 TRBD2 TRBV7-2 NA TGTGCCAGCAGCTCTAGCGGGAGAACAGATACGCAGTATTTT CASSSSGRTDTQYF
TRBJ2-7 TRBD2 TRBV5-5 once TGTGCCAGCAGCTTAGATGGAGGACTAGCGGCCTACGAGCAGTACTTC CASSLDGGLAAYEQYF
TRBJ1-2 NA TRBV7-9 NA TGTGCCAGCAGCTTAGAGGGACTCCCCTCTTGGCGGAGCTTC CASSLEGLPSWRSF